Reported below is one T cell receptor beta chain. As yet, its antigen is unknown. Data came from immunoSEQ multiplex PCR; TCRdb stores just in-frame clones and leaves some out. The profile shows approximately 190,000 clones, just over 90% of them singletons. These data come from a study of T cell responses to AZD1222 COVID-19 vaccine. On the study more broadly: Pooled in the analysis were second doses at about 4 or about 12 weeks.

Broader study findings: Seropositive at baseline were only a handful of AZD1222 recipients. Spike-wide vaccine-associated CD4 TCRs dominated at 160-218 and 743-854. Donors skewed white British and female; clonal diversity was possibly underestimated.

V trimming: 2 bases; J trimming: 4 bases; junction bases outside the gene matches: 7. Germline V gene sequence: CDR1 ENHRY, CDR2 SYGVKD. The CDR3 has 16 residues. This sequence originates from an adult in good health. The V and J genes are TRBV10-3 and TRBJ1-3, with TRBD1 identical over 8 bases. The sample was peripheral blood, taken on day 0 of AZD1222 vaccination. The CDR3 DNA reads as TGTGCCATCAGTGAGCCGGGCAGGGGGCGAGGAAACACCATATATTTT. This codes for CAISEPGRGRGNTIYF.